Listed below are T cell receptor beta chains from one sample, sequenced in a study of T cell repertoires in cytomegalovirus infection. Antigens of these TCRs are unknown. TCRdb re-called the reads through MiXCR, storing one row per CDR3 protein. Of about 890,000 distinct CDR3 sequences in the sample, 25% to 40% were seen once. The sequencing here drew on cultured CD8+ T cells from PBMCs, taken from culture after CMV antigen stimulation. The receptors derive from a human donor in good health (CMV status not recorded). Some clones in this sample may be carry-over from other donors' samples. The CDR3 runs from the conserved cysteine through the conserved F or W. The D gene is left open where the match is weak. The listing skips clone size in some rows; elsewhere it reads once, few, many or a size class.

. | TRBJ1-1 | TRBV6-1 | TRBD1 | CASTDRTGTEAFF | TGTGCCAGCACTGACCGGACAGGGACTGAAGCTTTCTTT
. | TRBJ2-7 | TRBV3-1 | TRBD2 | CASSQDREAGGGTSYEQYF | TGTGCCAGCAGCCAAGATAGAGAAGCGGGGGGGGGTACCTCCTACGAGCAGTACTTC
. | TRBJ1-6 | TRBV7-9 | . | CASSSSEQDNSPLHF | TGTGCCAGCAGCTCGTCCGAGCAGGACAATTCACCCCTCCACTTT
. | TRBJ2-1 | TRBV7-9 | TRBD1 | CASSLVTGVNINVQFF | TGTGCCAGCAGCTTAGTCACAGGGGTAAATATCAATGTGCAGTTCTTC
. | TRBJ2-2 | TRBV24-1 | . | CATSDEDEHSNTGELFF | TGTGCCACCAGTGATGAGGACGAACACTCGAACACCGGGGAGCTGTTTTTT
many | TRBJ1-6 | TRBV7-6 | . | CASSFDSSYNSPLHF | TGTGCCAGCAGCTTCGATAGCTCCTATAATTCACCCCTCCACTTT
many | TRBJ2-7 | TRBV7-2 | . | CASSLPPGKQYF | TGTGCCAGCAGCCTCCCTCCGGGGAAGCAGTACTTC
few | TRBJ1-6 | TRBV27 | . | CASSWQGNSPLHF | TGTGCCAGCAGTTGGCAGGGGAATTCACCCCTCCACTTT
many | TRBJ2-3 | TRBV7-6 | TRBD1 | CASSPGTGRTDTQYF | TGTGCCAGCAGCCCCGGGACAGGGAGAACAGATACGCAGTATTTT
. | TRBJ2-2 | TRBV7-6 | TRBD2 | CASSTSTGLLELFF | TGTGCCAGCAGCACATCAACGGGACTATTGGAGCTGTTTTTT
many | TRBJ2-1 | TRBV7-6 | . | CASSLAGVANEQFF | TGTGCCAGCAGCTTAGCGGGAGTGGCCAATGAGCAGTTCTTC
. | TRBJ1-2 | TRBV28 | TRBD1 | CASSPPGQPRYGYTF | TGTGCCAGCAGTCCCCCGGGACAGCCTCGCTATGGCTACACCTTC
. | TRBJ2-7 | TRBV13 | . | CASSPRARGGFNSYEQYF | TGTGCCAGCAGCCCCCGTGCCAGGGGGGGGTTCAACTCCTACGAGCAGTACTTC
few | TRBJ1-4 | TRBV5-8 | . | CASSFGGHNEKLFF | TGTGCCAGCAGCTTCGGGGGTCATAATGAAAAACTGTTTTTT
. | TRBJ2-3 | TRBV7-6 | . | CASSLEVLDTQYF | TGTGCCAGCAGCTTAGAGGTATTAGATACGCAGTATTTT
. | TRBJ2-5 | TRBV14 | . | CASSSLWVYQETQYF | TGTGCCAGCAGCTCCCTTTGGGTGTACCAAGAGACCCAGTACTTC
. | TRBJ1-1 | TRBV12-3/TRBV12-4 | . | CASSIPELTEVFF | TGTGCCAGCAGTATACCAGAGCTCACTGAAGTTTTCTTT
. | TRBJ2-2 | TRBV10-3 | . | CAISRDFNTGELFF | TGTGCCATCAGCCGGGACTTCAACACCGGGGAGCTGTTTTTT
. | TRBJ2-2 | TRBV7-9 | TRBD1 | CASSFLDRGRSMTGELFF | TGTGCCAGCAGCTTTCTGGACAGGGGGCGCAGTATGACCGGGGAGCTGTTTTTT
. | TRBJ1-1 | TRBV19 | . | CASGQKMNTEAFF | TGTGCCAGTGGACAGAAAATGAACACTGAAGCTTTCTTT
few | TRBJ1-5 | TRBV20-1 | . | CSARDRRGAGNQPQHF | TGCAGTGCTAGAGATCGGCGGGGGGCGGGCAATCAGCCCCAGCATTTT
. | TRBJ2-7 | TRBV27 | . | CASSFGAIYEQYF | TGTGCCAGCAGTTTCGGAGCTATCTACGAGCAGTACTTC